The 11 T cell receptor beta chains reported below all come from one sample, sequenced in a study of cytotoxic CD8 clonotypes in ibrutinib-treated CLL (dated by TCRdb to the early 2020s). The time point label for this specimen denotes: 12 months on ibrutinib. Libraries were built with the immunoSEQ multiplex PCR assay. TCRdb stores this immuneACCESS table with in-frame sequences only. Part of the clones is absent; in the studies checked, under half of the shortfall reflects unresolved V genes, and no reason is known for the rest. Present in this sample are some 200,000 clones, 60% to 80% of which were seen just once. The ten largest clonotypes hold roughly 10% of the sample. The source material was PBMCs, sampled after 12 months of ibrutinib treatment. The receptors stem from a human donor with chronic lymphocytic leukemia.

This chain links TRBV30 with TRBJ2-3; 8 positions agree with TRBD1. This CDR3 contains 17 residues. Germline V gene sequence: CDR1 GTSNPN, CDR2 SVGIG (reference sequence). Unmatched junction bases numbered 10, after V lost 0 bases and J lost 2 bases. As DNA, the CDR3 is TGTGCCTGGAGTGTGTTAGGACAGGGTATTCTCACAGATACGCAGTATTTT. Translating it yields CAWSVLGQGILTDTQYF.

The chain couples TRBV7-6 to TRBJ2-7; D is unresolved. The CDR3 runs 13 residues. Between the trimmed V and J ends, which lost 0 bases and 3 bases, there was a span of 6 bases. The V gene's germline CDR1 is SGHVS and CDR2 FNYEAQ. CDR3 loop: CASSLAANYEQYF. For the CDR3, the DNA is TGTGCCAGCAGCTTAGCGGCAAACTACGAGCAGTACTTC. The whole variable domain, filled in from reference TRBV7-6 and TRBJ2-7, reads GAGVSQSPRYKVTKRGQDVALRCDPISGHVSLYWYRQALGQGPEFLTYFNYEAQQDKSGLPNDRFSAERPEGSISTLTIQRTEQRDSAMYRCASSLAANYEQYFGPGTRLTVT.

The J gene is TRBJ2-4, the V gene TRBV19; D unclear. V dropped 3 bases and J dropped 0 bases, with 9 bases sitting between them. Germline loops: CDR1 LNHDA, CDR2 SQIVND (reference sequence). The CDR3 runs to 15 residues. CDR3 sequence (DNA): TGTGCCAGTAGTATCACAGACCTAGCCAAAAACATTCAGTACTTC. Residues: CASSITDLAKNIQYF.

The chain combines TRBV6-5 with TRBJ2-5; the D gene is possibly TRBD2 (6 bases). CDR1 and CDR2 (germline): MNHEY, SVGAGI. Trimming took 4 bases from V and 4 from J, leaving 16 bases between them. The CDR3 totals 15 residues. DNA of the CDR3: TGTGCCAGCAGTTTCGGGCTGATGGGAGGAGAGACCCAGTACTTC. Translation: CASSFGLMGGETQYF.

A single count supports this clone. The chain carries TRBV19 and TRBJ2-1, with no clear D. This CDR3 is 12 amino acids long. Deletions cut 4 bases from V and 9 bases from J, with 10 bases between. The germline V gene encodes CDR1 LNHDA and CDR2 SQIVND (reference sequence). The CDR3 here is CASSTRPPEQFF. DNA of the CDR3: TGTGCCAGTAGTACCCGCCCCCCTGAGCAGTTCTTC.

Written as DNA, the CDR3 is TGTGCCAGCAGCTTGGCCGACAGAGAGCCCCAGCATTTT. Its translation: CASSLADREPQHF. The J gene is TRBJ1-5, the V gene TRBV5-5, with a tentative D call TRBD1 (5 bases). With 0 bases removed from V and 8 bases from J, the gap between germline ends came to 9 bases. Germline CDR1 SGHKS, CDR2 YYEKEE (reference sequence). The CDR3 runs to 13 residues.

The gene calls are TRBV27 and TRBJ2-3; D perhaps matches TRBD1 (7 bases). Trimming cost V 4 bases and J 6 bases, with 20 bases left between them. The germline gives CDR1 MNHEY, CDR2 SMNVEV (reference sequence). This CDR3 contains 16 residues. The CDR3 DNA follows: TGTGCCAGCAGTTGGATAAAGGGGGCAGGGGGGGATACGCAGTATTTT. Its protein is CASSWIKGAGGDTQYF.

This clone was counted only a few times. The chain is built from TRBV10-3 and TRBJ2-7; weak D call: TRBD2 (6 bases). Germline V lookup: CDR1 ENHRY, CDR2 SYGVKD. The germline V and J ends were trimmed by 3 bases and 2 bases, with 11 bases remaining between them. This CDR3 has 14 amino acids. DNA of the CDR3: TGTGCCATCAGTGAATGGGGGGTCGCCTACGAGCAGTACTTC. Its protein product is CAISEWGVAYEQYF.

The CDR3 protein is CASSLGLAKNIQYF. In DNA, the CDR3 is TGTGCCAGCAGCTTGGGGCTAGCCAAAAACATTCAGTACTTC. The V call is TRBV5-4, the J call TRBJ2-4; D call uncertain. The V and J ends lost 0 bases and 0 bases respectively, with 4 bases between them. The CDR3 is 14 residues long. Per germline, CDR1 SGHNT and CDR2 YYREEE (reference sequence).

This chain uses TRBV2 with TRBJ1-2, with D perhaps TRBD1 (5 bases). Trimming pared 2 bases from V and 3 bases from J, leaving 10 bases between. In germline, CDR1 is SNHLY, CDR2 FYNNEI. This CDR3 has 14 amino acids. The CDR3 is CASSERVRDYGYTF. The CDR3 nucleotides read TGTGCCAGCAGTGAAAGGGTCAGGGACTATGGCTACACCTTC.

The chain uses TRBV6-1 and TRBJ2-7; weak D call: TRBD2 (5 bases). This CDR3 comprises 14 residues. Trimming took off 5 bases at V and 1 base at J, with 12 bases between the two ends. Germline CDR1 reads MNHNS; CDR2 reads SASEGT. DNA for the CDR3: TGTGCCAGCAGTCGGGAACCGTTATCCTACGAGCAGTACTTC. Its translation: CASSREPLSYEQYF.